This T cell receptor beta chain derives from a study of cytomegalovirus exposure and HLA in healthy donors. Overall study: As an earlier analysis found, roughly 170 million T cells yielded over 95 million unique TCR beta sequences. Study results and caveats: Specific recognition of CMV antigens was confirmed in vitro for a few chains (all CMV-associated). The authors later found TCR association rates varying by HLA locus, with DRB1 most and HLA-C fewest. Presence/absence analyses supposed approximately even sequencing depth among donors.

Comments on this clone: Its cognate antigen is unknown.

Germline V gives CDR1 SNHLY, CDR2 FYNNEI. The CDR3 consists of 15 residues. V gave up 7 bases and J gave up 2 bases, with 15 bases separating them. In the PCR, 60 Vbeta and 13 Jbeta primers were used. The protocol was immunoSEQ multiplex PCR, while the TCRdb copy is restricted to in-frame clones and leaves out a portion. The sample consists of more than 100,000 clones, under 85% of them appearing once. The clonotype originates from a woman in her forties or fifties in good health and CMV-seropositive. Material for sequencing was PBMCs. This rearrangement joins TRBV2 to TRBJ1-5; D perhaps matches TRBD1 (5 bases). CDR3 residues: CASTEGAQGNQPQHF. The CDR3 region has the DNA TGTGCCAGCACCGAAGGGGCACAGGGCAATCAGCCCCAGCATTTT.